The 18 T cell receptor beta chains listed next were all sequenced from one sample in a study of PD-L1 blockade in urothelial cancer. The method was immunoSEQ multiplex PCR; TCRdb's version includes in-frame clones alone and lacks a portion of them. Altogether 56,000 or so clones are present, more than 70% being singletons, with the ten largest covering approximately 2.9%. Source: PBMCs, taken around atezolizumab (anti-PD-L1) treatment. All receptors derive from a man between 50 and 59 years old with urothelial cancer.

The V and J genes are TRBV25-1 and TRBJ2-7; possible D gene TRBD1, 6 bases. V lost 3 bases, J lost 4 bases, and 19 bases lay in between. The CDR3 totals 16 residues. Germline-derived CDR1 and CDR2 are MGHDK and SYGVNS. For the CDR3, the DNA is TGTGCCAGCAGTGATAATATGGGGGCGCACGGGTACGAGCAGTACTTC. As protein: CASSDNMGAHGYEQYF.

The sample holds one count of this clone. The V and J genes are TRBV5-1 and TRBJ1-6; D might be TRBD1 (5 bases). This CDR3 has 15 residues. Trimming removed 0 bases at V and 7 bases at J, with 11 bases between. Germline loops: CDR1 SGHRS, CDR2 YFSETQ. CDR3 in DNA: TGCGCCAGCAGCTTGGCGGGGGAGGGGAATTCACCCCTCCACTTT. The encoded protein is CASSLAGEGNSPLHF.

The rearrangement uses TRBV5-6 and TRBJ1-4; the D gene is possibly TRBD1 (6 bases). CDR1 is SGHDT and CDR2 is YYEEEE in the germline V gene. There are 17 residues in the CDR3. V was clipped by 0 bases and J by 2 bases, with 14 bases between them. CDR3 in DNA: TGTGCCAGCAGCTTGGCCTACCAGGGGCACACTAATGAAAAACTGTTTTTT. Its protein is CASSLAYQGHTNEKLFF.

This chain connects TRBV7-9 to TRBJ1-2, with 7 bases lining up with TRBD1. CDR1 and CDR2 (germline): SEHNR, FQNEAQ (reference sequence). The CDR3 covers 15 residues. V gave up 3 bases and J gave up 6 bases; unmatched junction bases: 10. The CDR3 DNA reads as TGTGCCAGCAGCTTGGTGGTCGGACAGGTGGATGGCTACACCTTC. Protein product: CASSLVVGQVDGYTF.

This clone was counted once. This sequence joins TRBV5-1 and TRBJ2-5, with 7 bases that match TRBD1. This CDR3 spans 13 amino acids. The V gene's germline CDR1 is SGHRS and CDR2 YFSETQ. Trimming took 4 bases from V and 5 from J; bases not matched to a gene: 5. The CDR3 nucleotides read TGCGCCAGCAGCAAGGGGGCTTGGGAGACCCAGTACTTC. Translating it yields CASSKGAWETQYF.

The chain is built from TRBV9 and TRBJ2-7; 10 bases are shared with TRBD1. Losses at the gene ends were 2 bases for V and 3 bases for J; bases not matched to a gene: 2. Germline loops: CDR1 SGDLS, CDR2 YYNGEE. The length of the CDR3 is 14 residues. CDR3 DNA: TGTGCCAGCAGCGTGGGACAGGGGTTCTACGAGCAGTACTTC. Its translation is CASSVGQGFYEQYF.

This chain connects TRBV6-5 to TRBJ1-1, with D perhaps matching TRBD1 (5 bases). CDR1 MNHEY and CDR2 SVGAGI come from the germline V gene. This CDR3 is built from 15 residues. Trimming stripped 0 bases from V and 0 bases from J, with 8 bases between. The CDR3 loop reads CASSYSRQMNTEAFF. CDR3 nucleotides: TGTGCCAGCAGTTACTCCCGACAGATGAACACTGAAGCTTTCTTT.

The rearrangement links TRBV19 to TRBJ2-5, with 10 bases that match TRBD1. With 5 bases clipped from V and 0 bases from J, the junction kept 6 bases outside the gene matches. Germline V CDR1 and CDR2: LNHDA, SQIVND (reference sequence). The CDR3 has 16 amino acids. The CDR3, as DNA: TGTGCCAGTAGTCCGGGGACAGGGGCGTACCAAGAGACCCAGTACTTC. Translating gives CASSPGTGAYQETQYF.

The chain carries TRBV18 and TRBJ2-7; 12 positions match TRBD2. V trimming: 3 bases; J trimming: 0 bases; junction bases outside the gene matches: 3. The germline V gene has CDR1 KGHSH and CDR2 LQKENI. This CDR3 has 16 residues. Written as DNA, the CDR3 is TGTGCCAGCTCACCGCTAGCGGGAGGGAGCTCCTACGAGCAGTACTTC. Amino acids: CASSPLAGGSSYEQYF.

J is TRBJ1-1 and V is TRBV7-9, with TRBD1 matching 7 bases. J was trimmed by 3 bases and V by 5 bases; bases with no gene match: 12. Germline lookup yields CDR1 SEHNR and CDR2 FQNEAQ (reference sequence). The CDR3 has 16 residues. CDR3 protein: CASSGQDRALDTEAFF. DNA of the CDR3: TGTGCCAGCAGCGGACAAGACAGGGCTCTGGACACTGAAGCTTTCTTT.

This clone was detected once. DNA of the CDR3: TGTGCCAGCAGCGAACAGGTTTTGAACACTGAAGCTTTCTTT. Translating gives CASSEQVLNTEAFF. The V and J genes are TRBV9 and TRBJ1-1, with D perhaps TRBD1 (5 bases). CDR3 length: 14 amino acids. V was trimmed by 3 bases and J by 0 bases, leaving 9 bases between them. Germline CDR1 and CDR2: SGDLS and YYNGEE.

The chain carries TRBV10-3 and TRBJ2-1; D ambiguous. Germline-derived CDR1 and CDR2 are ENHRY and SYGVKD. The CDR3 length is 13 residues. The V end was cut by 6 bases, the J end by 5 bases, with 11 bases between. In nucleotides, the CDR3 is TGTGCCATCAGGGAGCGTACAAACAATGAGCAGTTCTTC. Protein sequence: CAIRERTNNEQFF.

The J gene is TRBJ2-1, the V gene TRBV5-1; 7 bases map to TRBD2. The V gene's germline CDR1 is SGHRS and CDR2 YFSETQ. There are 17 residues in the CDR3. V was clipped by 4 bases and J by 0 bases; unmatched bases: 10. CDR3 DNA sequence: TGCGCCAGCAGCGGGGGGGGTCTGGCTAGCTCCTACAATGAGCAGTTCTTC. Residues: CASSGGGLASSYNEQFF. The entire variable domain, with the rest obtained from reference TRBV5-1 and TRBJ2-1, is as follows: KAGVTQTPRYLIKTRGQQVTLSCSPISGHRSVSWYQQTPGQGLQFLFEYFSETQRNKGNFPGRFSGRQFSNSRSEMNVSTLELGDSALYLCASSGGGLASSYNEQFFGPGTRLTVL.

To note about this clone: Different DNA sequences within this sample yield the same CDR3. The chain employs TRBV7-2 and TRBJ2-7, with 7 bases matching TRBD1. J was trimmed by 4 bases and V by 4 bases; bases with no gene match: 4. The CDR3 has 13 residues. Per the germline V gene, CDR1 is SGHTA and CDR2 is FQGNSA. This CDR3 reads CASSSGQIYEQYF. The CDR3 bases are TGTGCCAGCAGCTCGGGACAGATTTACGAGCAGTACTTC.

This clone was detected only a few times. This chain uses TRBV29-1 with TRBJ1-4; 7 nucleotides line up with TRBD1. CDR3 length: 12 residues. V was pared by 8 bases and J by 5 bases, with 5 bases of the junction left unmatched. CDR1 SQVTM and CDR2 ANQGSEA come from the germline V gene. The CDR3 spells CSSRDSNEKLFF. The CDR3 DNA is TGCAGCTCCCGGGACAGCAATGAAAAACTGTTTTTT.

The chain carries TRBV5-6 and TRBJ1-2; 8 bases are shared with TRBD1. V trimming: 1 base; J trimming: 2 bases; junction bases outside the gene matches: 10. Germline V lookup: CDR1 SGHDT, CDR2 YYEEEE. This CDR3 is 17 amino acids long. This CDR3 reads CASSLLSFGQGNYGYTF. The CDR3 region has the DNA TGTGCCAGCAGCTTGCTTTCGTTTGGACAGGGAAACTATGGCTACACCTTC.

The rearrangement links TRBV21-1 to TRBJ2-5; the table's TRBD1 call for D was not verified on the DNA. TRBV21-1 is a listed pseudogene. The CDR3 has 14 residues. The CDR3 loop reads CAIPPQAKQETQYF. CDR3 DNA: TGTGCCATACCACCACAGGCGAAGCAAGAGACCCAGTACTTC.

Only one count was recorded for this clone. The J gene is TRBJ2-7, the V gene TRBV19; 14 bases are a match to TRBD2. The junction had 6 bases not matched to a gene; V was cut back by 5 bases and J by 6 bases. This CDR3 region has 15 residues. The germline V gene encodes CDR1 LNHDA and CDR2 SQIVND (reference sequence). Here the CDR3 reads CASSGTSGRRAEQYF. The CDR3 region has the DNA TGTGCCAGTAGTGGGACTAGCGGGAGAAGGGCCGAGCAGTACTTC.